The following is a TCR beta chain sequence with its context. The antigen is undetermined. These data are taken from a study of T cell responses to AZD1222 COVID-19 vaccine. Study overall: Second doses at about 4 or about 12 weeks were pooled.

Points from the study as a whole: Spike-specific TCR breadth and depth were elevated following two AZD1222 doses. At baseline, just a handful of AZD1222 recipients tested seropositive. Donors skewed white British and female; clonal diversity was possibly underestimated.

The data were produced by immunoSEQ multiplex PCR, yet TCRdb's version contains in-frame clones alone and is incomplete. The sample carries over 100,000 clones, roughly 90% recorded once. Germline V gene lookup returns CDR1 SGHRS and CDR2 YFSETQ. CDR3 length: 14 amino acids. The J segment lost 3 bases and the V segment lost 1 base, leaving 0 bases of the junction unmatched. The chain carries TRBV5-1 and TRBJ2-7; 11 bases line up with TRBD2. Specimen: peripheral blood, collected on day 0 of AZD1222 vaccination. The TCR comes from an adult in good health. The CDR3 region is CASSLTSGSYEQYF. Written as DNA, the CDR3 is TGCGCCAGCAGCTTGACTAGCGGGAGCTACGAGCAGTACTTC.